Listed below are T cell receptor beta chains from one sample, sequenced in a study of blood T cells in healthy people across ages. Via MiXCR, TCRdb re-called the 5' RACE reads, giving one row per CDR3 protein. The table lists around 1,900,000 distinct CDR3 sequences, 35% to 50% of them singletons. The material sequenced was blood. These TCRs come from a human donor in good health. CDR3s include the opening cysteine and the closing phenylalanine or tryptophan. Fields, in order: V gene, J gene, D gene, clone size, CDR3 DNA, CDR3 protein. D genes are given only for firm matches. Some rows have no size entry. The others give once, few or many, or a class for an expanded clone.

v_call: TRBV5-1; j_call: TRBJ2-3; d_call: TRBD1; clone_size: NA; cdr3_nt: TGCGCCAGCAGCACAGGCAGGACAGGGGACACAGATACGCAGTATTTT; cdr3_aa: CASSTGRTGDTDTQYF
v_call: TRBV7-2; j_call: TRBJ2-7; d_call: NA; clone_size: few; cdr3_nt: TGTGCCAGCAGCTTAGCGACCGGCAGTGGGTCCTACGAGCAGTACTTC; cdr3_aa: CASSLATGSGSYEQYF
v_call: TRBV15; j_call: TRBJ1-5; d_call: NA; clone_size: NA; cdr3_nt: TGTGCCACCAGCAGAGGTGGCCAGCCCCAGCATTTT; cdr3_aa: CATSRGGQPQHF
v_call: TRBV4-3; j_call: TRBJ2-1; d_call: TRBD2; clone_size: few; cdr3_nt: TGCGCCAGCAGCCCGACGCAGACTAGCATACGTGAGCAGTTCTTC; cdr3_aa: CASSPTQTSIREQFF
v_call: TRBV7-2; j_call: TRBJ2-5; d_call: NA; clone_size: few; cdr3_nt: TGTGCCAGCAGCTGGGCGCGGGGTCAAGAGACCCAGTACTTC; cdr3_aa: CASSWARGQETQYF
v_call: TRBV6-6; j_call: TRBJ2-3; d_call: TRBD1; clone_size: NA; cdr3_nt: TGTGCCAGCAGTAACACAGGGGGAGATACGCAGTATTTT; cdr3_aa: CASSNTGGDTQYF
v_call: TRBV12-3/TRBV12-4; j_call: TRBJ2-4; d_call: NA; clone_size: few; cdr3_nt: TGTGCCAGCAGTTTGTTGGGGGAGAACATTCAGTACTTC; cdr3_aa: CASSLLGENIQYF
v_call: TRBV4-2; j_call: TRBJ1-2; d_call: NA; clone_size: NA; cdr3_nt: TGTGCCAGCAGCCAAGAGCGGAGGACTAACTATGGCTACACCTTC; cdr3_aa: CASSQERRTNYGYTF
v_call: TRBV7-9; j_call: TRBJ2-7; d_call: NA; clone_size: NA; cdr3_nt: TGTGCCAGCAGCCCAGGCACCGGGGACTCCTACGAGCAGTACTTC; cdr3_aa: CASSPGTGDSYEQYF
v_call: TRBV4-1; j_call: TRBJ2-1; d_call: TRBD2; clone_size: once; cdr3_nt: TGCGCCAGCAGCCAAGAGCCAGCGGGGGCCTACAATGAGCAGTTCTTC; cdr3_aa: CASSQEPAGAYNEQFF
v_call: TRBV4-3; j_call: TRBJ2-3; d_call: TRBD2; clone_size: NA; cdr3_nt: TGCGCCAGCAGCCGCGGACTAGCTCCAGATACGCAGTATTTT; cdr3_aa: CASSRGLAPDTQYF
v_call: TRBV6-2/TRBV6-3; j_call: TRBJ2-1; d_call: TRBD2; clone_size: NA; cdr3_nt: TGTGCCTTGAGCGGGGGCCCTACTCGCCAGGATGAGCAGTTCTTC; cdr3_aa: CALSGGPTRQDEQFF
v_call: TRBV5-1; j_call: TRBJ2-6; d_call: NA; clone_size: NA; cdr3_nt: TGCGCCACCAAGGACTCCGGGGCCAACGTCCTGACTTTC; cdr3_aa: CATKDSGANVLTF
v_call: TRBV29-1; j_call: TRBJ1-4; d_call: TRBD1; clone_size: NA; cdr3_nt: TGCAGCGTGCAGGGGGCGCCTAATGAAAAACTGTTTTTT; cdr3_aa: CSVQGAPNEKLFF
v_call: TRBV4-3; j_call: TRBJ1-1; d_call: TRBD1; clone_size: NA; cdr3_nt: TGCGCCAGCAGCCCCAAGATCTTGGACAGGGAAGCTTTCTTT; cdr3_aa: CASSPKILDREAFF
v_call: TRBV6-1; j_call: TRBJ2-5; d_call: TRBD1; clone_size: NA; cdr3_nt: TGTGCCAGCACTGAAGGGTACAGGGGGGAAGAGACCCAGTACTTC; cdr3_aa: CASTEGYRGEETQYF
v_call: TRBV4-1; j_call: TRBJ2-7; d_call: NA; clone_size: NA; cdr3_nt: TGCGCCAGCAGTAATCCAGAAACCTACGAGCAGTACTTC; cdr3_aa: CASSNPETYEQYF
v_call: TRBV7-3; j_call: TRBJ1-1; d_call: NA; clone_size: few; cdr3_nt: TGTGCCAGCAGCTTAAGGGGGGGGGGCACCACTGAAGCTTTCTTT; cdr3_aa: CASSLRGGGTTEAFF
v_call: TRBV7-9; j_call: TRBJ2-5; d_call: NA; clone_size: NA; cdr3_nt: TGTGCCAGCAGTGAGCGGACTCTAGAGACCCAGTACTTC; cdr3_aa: CASSERTLETQYF
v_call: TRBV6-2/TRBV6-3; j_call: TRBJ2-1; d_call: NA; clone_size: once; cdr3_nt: TGTGCCAGCAGGTCCTGGTGGAACAATGAGCAGTTCTTC; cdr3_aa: CASRSWWNNEQFF
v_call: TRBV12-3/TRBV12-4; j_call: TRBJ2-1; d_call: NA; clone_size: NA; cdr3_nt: TGTGCCAGCAGTTTTGGTCCTAGCCACAATGAGCAGTTCTTC; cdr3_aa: CASSFGPSHNEQFF
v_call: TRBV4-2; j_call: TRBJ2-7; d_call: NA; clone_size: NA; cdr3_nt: TGTGCCAGCAGCCAAGATGCACAGTTGACCTACGAGCAGTACTTC; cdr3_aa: CASSQDAQLTYEQYF
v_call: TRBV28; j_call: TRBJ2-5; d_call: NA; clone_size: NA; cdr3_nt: TGTGCCACCGGGGGCGGTGTCGCCTTGGGAGAGACCCAGTACTTC; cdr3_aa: CATGGGVALGETQYF
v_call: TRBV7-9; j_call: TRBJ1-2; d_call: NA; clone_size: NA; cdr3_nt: TGTGCCAGCAGCTTAGGAGCGGGGGTCTGGGGCTACACCTTC; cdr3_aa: CASSLGAGVWGYTF